This note documents a single T cell receptor (beta chain) sequence. The sample is drawn from a study of CD8 T cells in Susac syndrome. Random hexamers were used to reverse transcribe the RNA input (0.5 to 1 ug). MiXCR, run by TCRdb on the immunoSEQ multiplex PCR reads, gives a single entry per CDR3 protein. The repertoire holds approximately 79,000 distinct CDR3 sequences, approximately 93% seen once, with 0.35% to 0.55% in the top ten. The CDR3 extends over 19 amino acids. V shed 1 base and J 0 bases; nucleotides not matched to a gene: 13. CDR1 GTSNPN and CDR2 SVGIG come from the germline V gene (reference sequence).

The chain recombines TRBV30 with TRBJ2-3, with 10 bases identical to TRBD2. The sequence came from a human donor with Susac syndrome. What was sequenced was CD8+ T cells from PBMCs. CDR3 region: CAWSGGFGLADVSTDTQYF. The CDR3 region has the DNA TGTGCCTGGAGTGGGGGTTTTGGACTAGCGGATGTCAGCACAGATACGCAGTATTTT.